Listed below are T cell receptor beta chains from one sample, sequenced in a study of blood T cell repertoires in COVID-19. The assay was immunoSEQ multiplex PCR, and TCRdb's table has in-frame clones only and misses some. The profile covers under 85,000 clones, with approximately 85% appearing a single time and about 4.6% taken by the ten largest. The sequenced material came from peripheral blood. These receptors were collected from a man older than 75 with acute or convalescent COVID-19. CDR3s include the opening cysteine and the closing phenylalanine or tryptophan. The D gene is left open where the match is weak. A row's size may be missing; if present it is once, few, many or a size class.

V	D	J	size	CDR3	DNA
TRBV5-6	NA	TRBJ1-5	NA	CASSRWGLGGATPNQPQHF	TGTGCCAGCAGCCGTTGGGGGTTAGGGGGGGCAACCCCAAATCAGCCCCAGCATTTT
TRBV6-6	TRBD1	TRBJ1-5	NA	CASSSGQGADQPQHF	TGTGCCAGCAGTTCTGGACAGGGGGCTGATCAGCCCCAGCATTTT
TRBV28	TRBD1	TRBJ2-2	NA	CASSPPRTGDTGELFF	TGTGCCAGCAGTCCCCCCCGGACAGGGGACACCGGGGAGCTGTTTTTT
TRBV6-5	TRBD1	TRBJ2-7	NA	CASRSTGDEQYF	TGTGCCAGCAGATCGACAGGGGACGAGCAGTACTTC
TRBV11-2	TRBD1	TRBJ1-1	NA	CASSPRQGNTEAFF	TGTGCCAGCAGCCCTCGACAGGGGAACACTGAAGCTTTCTTT
TRBV28	TRBD1	TRBJ2-5	NA	CASSSQGSQETQYF	TGTGCCAGCAGTTCACAGGGGTCCCAAGAGACCCAGTACTTC
TRBV7-9	TRBD2	TRBJ2-5	once	CASSLGTSGSETETQYF	TGTGCCAGCAGTTTAGGGACTAGCGGGAGTGAAACGGAGACCCAGTACTTC
TRBV5-1	NA	TRBJ2-1	once	CASSLGGGNYNEQFF	TGCGCCAGCAGCTTAGGCGGGGGCAACTACAATGAGCAGTTCTTC
TRBV5-5	NA	TRBJ1-3	NA	CASSLEHSGGNTIYF	TGTGCCAGCAGCTTGGAACACAGTGGTGGAAACACCATATATTTT
TRBV4-3	NA	TRBJ1-5	NA	CASSQSSNQPQHF	TGCGCCAGCAGCCAGTCGTCCAATCAGCCCCAGCATTTT
TRBV7-9	TRBD1	TRBJ1-3	few	CASSLDRGLAGNTIYF	TGTGCCAGCAGCCTCGACAGGGGGCTTGCTGGAAACACCATATATTTT
TRBV18	NA	TRBJ2-7	NA	CASSPLGQGSPSEQYF	TGTGCCAGCTCACCACTTGGGCAGGGGTCGCCCTCCGAGCAGTACTTC
TRBV28	NA	TRBJ2-5	NA	CASSTQGPQETQYF	TGTGCCAGCAGTACTCAGGGGCCCCAAGAGACCCAGTACTTC
TRBV19	NA	TRBJ2-5	NA	CASRIRGGQETQYF	TGTGCCAGTAGGATCAGGGGTGGGCAAGAGACCCAGTACTTC
TRBV5-1	TRBD1	TRBJ2-1	NA	CASSQDRAYEQFF	TGCGCCAGCTCCCAGGACAGGGCCTATGAGCAGTTCTTC
TRBV11-3	TRBD1	TRBJ2-7	NA	CASSNSPTLSGGEQYF	TGTGCCAGCAGCAACTCCCCTACCCTTTCAGGGGGCGAGCAGTACTTC
TRBV7-9	NA	TRBJ1-2	NA	CASTQLRGISSGGYTF	TGTGCCAGCACCCAACTGCGGGGGATATCGTCTGGGGGCTACACCTTC
TRBV7-9	TRBD1	TRBJ1-1	NA	CASSLGRTGVNTEAFF	TGTGCCAGCAGCTTAGGTCGGACAGGGGTAAACACTGAAGCTTTCTTT
TRBV27	TRBD1	TRBJ2-5	NA	CASSLWTGGGETQYF	TGTGCCAGCAGTCTCTGGACAGGGGGGGGAGAGACCCAGTACTTC
TRBV12-5	NA	TRBJ2-3	NA	CASGLPGVEDTQYF	TGTGCTAGTGGTTTACCGGGGGTCGAAGATACGCAGTATTTT
TRBV5-1	NA	TRBJ1-2	NA	CASSLLPRQSANYGYTF	TGCGCCAGCAGCCTCTTACCTAGACAGTCGGCTAACTATGGCTACACCTTC
TRBV4-3	TRBD2	TRBJ2-1	NA	CASSSSGGAPYNEQFF	TGCGCCAGCAGCTCTAGCGGGGGGGCGCCCTACAATGAGCAGTTCTTC
TRBV4-3	TRBD2	TRBJ2-1	few	CASSQDMLAAAEQFF	TGCGCCAGCAGCCAAGATATGCTAGCGGCGGCTGAGCAGTTCTTC
TRBV29-1	TRBD1	TRBJ2-1	NA	CSVDRQGITNEQFF	TGCAGCGTTGACCGACAGGGAATCACAAATGAGCAGTTCTTC
TRBV29-1	TRBD1	TRBJ2-5	NA	CSVEKGAWGETQYF	TGCAGCGTTGAAAAGGGGGCGTGGGGGGAGACCCAGTACTTC
TRBV2	NA	TRBJ1-5	once	CASSEATGPNQPQHF	TGTGCCAGCAGTGAAGCTACAGGGCCCAATCAGCCCCAGCATTTT
TRBV5-1	NA	TRBJ2-3	once	CASSIQGGNTDTQYF	TGCGCCAGCAGCATCCAGGGGGGAAACACAGATACGCAGTATTTT
TRBV5-1	NA	TRBJ1-2	NA	CASSLAGAGNGYTF	TGCGCCAGCAGCTTGGCAGGGGCGGGTAATGGCTACACCTTC
TRBV27	NA	TRBJ2-3	NA	CASSFRRTGRGADTQYF	TGTGCCAGCAGTTTCCGCCGGACAGGGAGGGGCGCAGATACGCAGTATTTT
TRBV6-4	NA	TRBJ1-1	NA	CASSDSAGNTEAFF	TGTGCCAGCAGTGACTCAGCAGGGAACACTGAAGCTTTCTTT
TRBV7-7	TRBD2	TRBJ2-3	NA	CASSLGLAGGTDTQYF	TGTGCCAGCAGCTTAGGCCTAGCGGGAGGGACAGATACGCAGTATTTT
TRBV28	TRBD1	TRBJ1-4	once	CASSSLGTGELEKLFF	TGTGCCAGCAGTTCCTTAGGGACAGGGGAGTTAGAAAAACTGTTTTTT
TRBV6-5	TRBD1	TRBJ2-1	NA	CASSGQPLPNEQFF	TGTGCCAGCTCGGGACAGCCCCTTCCCAATGAGCAGTTCTTC